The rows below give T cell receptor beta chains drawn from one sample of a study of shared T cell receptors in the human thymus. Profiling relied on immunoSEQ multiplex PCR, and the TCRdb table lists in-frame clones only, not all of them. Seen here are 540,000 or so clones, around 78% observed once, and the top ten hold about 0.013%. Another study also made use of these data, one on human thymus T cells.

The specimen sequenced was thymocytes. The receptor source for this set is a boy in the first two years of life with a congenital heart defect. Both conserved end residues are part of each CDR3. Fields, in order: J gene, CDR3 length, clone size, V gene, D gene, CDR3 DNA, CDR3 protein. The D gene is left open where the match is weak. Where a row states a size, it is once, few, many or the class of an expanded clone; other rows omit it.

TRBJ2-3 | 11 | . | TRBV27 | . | TGTGCCAGCTTGGGGGGAGATACGCAGTATTTT | CASLGGDTQYF
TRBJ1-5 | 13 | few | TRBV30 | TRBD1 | TGTGCCTGGAGTGTAGGCAGGGGGAACCCCCAGCATTTT | CAWSVGRGNPQHF
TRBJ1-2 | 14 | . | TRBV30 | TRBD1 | TGTGCCTCCAGGGGTCCGGGACAGGGGGGTGGCTACACCTTC | CASRGPGQGGGYTF
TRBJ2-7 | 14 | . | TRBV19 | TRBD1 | TGTGCCAGTAGCTCGGGACAGGGGGCAGACGAGCAGTACTTC | CASSSGQGADEQYF
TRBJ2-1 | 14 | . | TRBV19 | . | TGTGCCAGTAGTATCGTGCCGTTGGGGGGTGAGCAGTTCTTC | CASSIVPLGGEQFF
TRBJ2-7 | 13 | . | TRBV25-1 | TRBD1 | TGTGCCAGCAGTTCCCGGACAGGGGTCGAGCAGTACTTC | CASSSRTGVEQYF
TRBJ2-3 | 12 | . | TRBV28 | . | TGTGCCACCTCAGTTTACCCTGATACGCAGTATTTT | CATSVYPDTQYF
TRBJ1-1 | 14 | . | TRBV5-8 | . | TGTGCCAGCAGCTTGCTCCGGCAGGGCACTGAAGCTTTCTTT | CASSLLRQGTEAFF
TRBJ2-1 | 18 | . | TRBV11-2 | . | TGTGCCAGCAGTCCAATCGCCCCCCCGGAAACAGAATACAATGAGCAGTTCTTC | CASSPIAPPETEYNEQFF
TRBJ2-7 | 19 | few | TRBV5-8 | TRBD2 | TGTGCCAGCAGTGGCCCCCGGCTAGCGGGAAGCGAGCCGACCTACGAGCAGTACTTC | CASSGPRLAGSEPTYEQYF
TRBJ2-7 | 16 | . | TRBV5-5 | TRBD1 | TGTGCCAGCAGCCCCGAGGGGACAGGGGACGCCTACGAGCAGTACTTC | CASSPEGTGDAYEQYF
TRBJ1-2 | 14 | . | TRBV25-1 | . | TGTGCCAGCAGTCTGGATGTATCGGGTGACGGCTACACCTTC | CASSLDVSGDGYTF
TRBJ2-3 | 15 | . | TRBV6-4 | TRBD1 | TGTGCCAGTCGACAAGGGACAGCCAGTGCAGATACGCAGTATTTT | CASRQGTASADTQYF
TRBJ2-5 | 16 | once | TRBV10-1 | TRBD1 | TGCGCCAGCACTGGAGGGACAGGGAGGGCCCAAGAGACCCAGTACTTC | CASTGGTGRAQETQYF
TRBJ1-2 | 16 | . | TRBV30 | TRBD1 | TGTGCCTGGAGCCGACAGGGGGCAGGTACCCACTATGGCTACACCTTC | CAWSRQGAGTHYGYTF
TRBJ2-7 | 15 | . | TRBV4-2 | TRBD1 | TGTGCCAGCAGCCAACGGGACAGGGGGTCCTACGAGCAGTACTTC | CASSQRDRGSYEQYF
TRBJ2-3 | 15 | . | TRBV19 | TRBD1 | TGTGCCAGTAGTATAGAGAGGGGGCGGGCAGATACGCAGTATTTT | CASSIERGRADTQYF
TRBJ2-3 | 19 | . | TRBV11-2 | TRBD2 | TGTGCCAGCAGCTTAGATAATAGCGGGAGGGTTGATTTCACAGATACGCAGTATTTT | CASSLDNSGRVDFTDTQYF
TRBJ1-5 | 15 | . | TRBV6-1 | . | TGTGCCAGCAGTGAGCCCACAGCGGTCGATCAGCCCCAGCATTTT | CASSEPTAVDQPQHF
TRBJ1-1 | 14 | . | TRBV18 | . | TGTGCCAGCTCACCCCGACACCGGAACACTGAAGCTTTCTTT | CASSPRHRNTEAFF
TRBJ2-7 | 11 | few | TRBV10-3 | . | TGTGCCATCAGTGAAGGGGCGGTTCAGTACTTC | CAISEGAVQYF
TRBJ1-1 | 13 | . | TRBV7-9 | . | TGTGCCAGCAGCTTATCCAGGGCCACTGAAGCTTTCTTT | CASSLSRATEAFF
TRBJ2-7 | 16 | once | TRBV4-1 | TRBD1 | TGCGCCAGCAGCCAAGAGGTCCAGGACAGGAGGCCCGAGCAGTACTTC | CASSQEVQDRRPEQYF
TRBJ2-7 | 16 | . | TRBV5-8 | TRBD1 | TGTGCCAGCAGCTTGGGGGGACAGGGTATGCCCTACGAGCAGTACTTC | CASSLGGQGMPYEQYF
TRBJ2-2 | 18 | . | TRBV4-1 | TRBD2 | TGCGCCAGCAGCCAAGGTGGACTAGCGGGAGGAGACACCGGGGAGCTGTTTTTT | CASSQGGLAGGDTGELFF